This TCR beta chain came from a study of blood T cells in healthy people across ages. Study-wide points: Long-lived donors carried more naive CD4+ cells and greater diversity than aged donors.

The CDR3 totals 14 residues. Trimming removed 5 bases at V and 4 bases at J, with 15 bases between. Per germline, CDR1 SGHTA and CDR2 FQGNSA. The second PCR ran about 6 to 12 cycles with a sample-barcoded 5' primer and J-beta primers. TCRdb analysed the 5' RACE reads with MiXCR anew, one entry per CDR3 protein. The sample lists roughly 730,000 distinct CDR3 sequences, around three fifths occurring once. This clonotype was recorded a few times. Its target is not known. Sample donors were healthy Caucasian individuals that came from Russia, aged about 6 to 100. This sequence was found in a man between 35 and 55 years old in good health. This chain joins TRBV7-2 and TRBJ2-7; TRBD1 might be the D (5 bases). The specimen sequenced was blood. The CDR3 loop reads CASSRSGSVYEQYF. For the CDR3, the DNA is TGTGCCAGCAGCCGATCAGGGTCCGTATACGAGCAGTACTTC.